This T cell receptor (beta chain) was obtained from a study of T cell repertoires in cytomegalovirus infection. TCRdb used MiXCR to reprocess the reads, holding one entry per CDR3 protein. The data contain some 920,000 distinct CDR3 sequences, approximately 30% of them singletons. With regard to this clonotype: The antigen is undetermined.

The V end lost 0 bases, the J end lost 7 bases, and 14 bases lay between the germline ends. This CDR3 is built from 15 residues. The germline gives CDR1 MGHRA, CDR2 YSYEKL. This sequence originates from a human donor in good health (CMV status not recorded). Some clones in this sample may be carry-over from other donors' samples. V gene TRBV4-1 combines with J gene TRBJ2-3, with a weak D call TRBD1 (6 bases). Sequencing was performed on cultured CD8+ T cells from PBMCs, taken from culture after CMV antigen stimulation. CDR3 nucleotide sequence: TGCGCCAGCAGCCAAGATCTCGAGCAGGGGAATACGCAGTATTTT. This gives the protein CASSQDLEQGNTQYF.